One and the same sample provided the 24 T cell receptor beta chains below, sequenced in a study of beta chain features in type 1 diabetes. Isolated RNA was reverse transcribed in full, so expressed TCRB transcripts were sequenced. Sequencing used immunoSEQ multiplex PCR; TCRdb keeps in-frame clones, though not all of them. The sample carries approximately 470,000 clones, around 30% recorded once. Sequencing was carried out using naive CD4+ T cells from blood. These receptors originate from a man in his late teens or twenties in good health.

Here the CDR3 reads CASSLRLRGTDTQYF. The CDR3 DNA sequence: TGTGCCAGCAGCCTTCGCTTGCGGGGCACAGATACGCAGTATTTT. The chain joins TRBV5-6 to TRBJ2-3, with TRBD2 as a possible D gene (5 bases). The germline V gene has CDR1 SGHDT and CDR2 YYEEEE. V was clipped by 4 bases and J by 1 base, with 13 bases between them. The CDR3 is 15 residues long.

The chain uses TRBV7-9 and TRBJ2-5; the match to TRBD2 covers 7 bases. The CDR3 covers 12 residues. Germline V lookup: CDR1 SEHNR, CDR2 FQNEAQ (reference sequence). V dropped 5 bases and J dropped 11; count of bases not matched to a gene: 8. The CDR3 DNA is TGTGCCAGCAGCACGGAGGCGGGAGAGCAGTACTTC. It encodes CASSTEAGEQYF.

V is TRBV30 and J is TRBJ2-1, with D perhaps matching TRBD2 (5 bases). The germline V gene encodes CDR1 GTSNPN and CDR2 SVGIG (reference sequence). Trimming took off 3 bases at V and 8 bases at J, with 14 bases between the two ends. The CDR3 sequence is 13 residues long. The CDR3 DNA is TGTGCCTGGAGCTCCGGACTCATCGATGAGCAGTTCTTC. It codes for CAWSSGLIDEQFF.

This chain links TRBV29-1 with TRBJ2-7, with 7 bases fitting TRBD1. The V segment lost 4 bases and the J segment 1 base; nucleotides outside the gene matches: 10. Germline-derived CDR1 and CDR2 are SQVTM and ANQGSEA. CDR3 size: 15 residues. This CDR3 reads CSVGRNRGGSYEQYF. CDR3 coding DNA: TGCAGCGTTGGCCGTAACAGGGGTGGGTCCTACGAGCAGTACTTC.

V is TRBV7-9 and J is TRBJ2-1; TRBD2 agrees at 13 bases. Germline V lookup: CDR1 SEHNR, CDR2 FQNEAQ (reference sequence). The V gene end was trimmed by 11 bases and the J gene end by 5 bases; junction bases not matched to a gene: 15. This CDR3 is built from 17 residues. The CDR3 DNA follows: TGTGCCGCTTATCCCAAGACCGGGACTAGCGGGGACAATGAGCAGTTCTTC. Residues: CAAYPKTGTSGDNEQFF.

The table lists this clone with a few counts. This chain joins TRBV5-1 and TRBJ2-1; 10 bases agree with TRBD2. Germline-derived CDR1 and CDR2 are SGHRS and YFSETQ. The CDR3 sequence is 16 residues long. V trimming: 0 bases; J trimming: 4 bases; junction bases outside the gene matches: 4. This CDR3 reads CASSLDRTSGYNEQFF. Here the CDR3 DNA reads TGCGCCAGCAGCTTGGATCGGACTAGCGGTTACAATGAGCAGTTCTTC.

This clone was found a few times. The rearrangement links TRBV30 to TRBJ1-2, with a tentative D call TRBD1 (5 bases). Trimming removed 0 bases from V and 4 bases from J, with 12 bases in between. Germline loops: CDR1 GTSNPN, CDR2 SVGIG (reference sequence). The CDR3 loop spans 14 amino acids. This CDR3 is CAWSVLWGTYGYTF. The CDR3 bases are TGTGCCTGGAGTGTACTATGGGGGACCTATGGCTACACCTTC.

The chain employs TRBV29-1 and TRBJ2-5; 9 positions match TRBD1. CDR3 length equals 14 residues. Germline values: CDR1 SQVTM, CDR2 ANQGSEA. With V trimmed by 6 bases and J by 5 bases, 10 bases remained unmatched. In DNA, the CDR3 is TGCAGCGTGCCGGGACAGGGAATGGTGGAGACCCAGTACTTC. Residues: CSVPGQGMVETQYF. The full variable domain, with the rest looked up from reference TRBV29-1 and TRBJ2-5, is SAVISQKPSRDICQRGTSLTIQCQVDSQVTMMFWYRQQPGQSLTLIATANQGSEATYESGFVIDKFPISRPNLTFSTLTVSNMSPEDSSIYLCSVPGQGMVETQYFGPGTRLLVL.

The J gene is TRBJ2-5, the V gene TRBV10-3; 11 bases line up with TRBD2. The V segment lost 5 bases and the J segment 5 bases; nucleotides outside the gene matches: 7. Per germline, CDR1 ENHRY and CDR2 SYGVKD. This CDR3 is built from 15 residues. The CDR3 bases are TGTGCCATCAGTACGACTAGCGGGAACGCGGAGACCCAGTACTTC. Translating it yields CAISTTSGNAETQYF.

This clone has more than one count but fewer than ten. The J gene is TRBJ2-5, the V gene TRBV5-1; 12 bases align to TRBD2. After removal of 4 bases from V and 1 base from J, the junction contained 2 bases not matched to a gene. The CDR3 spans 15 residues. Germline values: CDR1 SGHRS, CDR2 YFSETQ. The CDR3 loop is CASSELAGGQETQYF. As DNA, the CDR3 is TGCGCCAGCAGCGAACTAGCGGGGGGCCAAGAGACCCAGTACTTC.

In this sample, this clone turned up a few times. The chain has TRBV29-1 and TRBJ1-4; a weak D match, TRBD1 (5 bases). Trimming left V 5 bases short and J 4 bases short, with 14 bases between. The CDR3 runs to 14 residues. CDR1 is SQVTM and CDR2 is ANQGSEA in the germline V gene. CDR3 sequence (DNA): TGCAGCGTTCGTGGGTGGGACCTTAATGAAAAACTGTTTTTT. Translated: CSVRGWDLNEKLFF.

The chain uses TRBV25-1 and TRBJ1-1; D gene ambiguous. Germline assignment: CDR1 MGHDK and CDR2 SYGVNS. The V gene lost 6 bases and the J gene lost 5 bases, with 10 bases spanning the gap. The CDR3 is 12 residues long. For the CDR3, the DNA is TGTGCCAGCAGGGCAGGTCGGACTGAAGCTTTCTTT. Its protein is CASRAGRTEAFF.

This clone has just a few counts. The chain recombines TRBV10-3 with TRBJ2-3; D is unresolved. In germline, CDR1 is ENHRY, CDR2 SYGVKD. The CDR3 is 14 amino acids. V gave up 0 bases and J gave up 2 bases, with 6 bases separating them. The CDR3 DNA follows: TGTGCCATCAGTGAGTCTGAAAACACAGATACGCAGTATTTT. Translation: CAISESENTDTQYF.

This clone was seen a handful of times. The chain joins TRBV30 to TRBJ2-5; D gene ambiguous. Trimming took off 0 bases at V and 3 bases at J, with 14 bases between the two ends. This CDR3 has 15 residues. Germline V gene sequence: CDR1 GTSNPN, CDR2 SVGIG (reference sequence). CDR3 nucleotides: TGTGCCTGGAGTGTCGGGCTACCCGATGAAGAGACCCAGTACTTC. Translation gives CAWSVGLPDEETQYF.

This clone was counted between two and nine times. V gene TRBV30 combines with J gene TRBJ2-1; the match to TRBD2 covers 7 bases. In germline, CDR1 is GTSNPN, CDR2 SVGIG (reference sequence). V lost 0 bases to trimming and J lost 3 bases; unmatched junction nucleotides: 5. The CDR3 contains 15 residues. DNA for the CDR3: TGTGCCTGGAGTGTAGAAGCGGGGTTCTACAATGAGCAGTTCTTC. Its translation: CAWSVEAGFYNEQFF.

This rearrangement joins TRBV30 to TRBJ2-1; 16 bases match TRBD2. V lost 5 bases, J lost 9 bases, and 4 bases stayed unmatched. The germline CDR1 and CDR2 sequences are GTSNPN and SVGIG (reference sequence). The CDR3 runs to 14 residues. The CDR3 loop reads CAWGTSGRAGEQFF. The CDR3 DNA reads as TGTGCCTGGGGGACTAGCGGGAGGGCCGGTGAGCAGTTCTTC.

The CDR3, as DNA: TGTGCCAGCTCACCAGACTCAGGACGGGACTACGAGCAGTACTTC. Its protein product is CASSPDSGRDYEQYF. The rearrangement links TRBV18 to TRBJ2-7; the D gene is possibly TRBD2 (5 bases). The V end lost 2 bases, the J end lost 3 bases, and 14 bases lay between the germline ends. CDR3 size: 15 residues. Germline V gene lookup returns CDR1 KGHSH and CDR2 LQKENI.

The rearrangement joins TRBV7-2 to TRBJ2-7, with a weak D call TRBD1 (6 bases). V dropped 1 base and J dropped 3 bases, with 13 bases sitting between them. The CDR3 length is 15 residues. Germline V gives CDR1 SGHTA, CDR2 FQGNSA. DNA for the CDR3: TGTGCCAGCAGCTTAGAAAGTACAGGGCTCTACGAGCAGTACTTC. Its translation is CASSLESTGLYEQYF. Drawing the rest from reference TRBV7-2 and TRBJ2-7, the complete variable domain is GAGVSQSPSNKVTEKGKDVELRCDPISGHTALYWYRQSLGQGLEFLIYFQGNSAPDKSGLPSDRFSAERTGGSVSTLTIQRTQQEDSAVYLCASSLESTGLYEQYFGPGTRLTVT.

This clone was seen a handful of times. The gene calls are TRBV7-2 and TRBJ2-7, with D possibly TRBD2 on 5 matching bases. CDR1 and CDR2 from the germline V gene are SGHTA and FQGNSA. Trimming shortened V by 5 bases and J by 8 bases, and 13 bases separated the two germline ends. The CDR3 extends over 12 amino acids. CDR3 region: CASSATTTKQYF. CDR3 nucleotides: TGTGCCAGCAGCGCGACTACTACGAAGCAGTACTTC.

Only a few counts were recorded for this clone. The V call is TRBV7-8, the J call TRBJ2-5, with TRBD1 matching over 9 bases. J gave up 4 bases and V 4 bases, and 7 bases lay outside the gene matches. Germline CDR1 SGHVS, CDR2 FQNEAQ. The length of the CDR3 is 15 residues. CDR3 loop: CASSYQGQGRETQYF. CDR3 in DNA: TGTGCCAGCAGCTATCAGGGACAGGGACGAGAGACCCAGTACTTC.

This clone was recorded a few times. In nucleotides, the CDR3 is TGTGCCACCAGCAGAGGAGTTTCAGCTAACTATGGCTACACCTTC. Amino acid sequence: CATSRGVSANYGYTF. The chain carries TRBV15 and TRBJ1-2; D is undetermined. In germline, CDR1 is LNHNV, CDR2 YYDKDF (reference sequence). Deletions cut 1 base from V and 0 bases from J, with 9 bases between. The CDR3 length is 15 residues.

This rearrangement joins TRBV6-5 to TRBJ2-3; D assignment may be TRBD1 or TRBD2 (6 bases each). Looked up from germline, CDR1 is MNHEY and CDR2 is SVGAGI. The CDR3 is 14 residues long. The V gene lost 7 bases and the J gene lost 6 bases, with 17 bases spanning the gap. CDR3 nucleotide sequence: TGTGCCAGCACCTTACAGGGAGGCCGGGATACGCAGTATTTT. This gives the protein CASTLQGGRDTQYF.

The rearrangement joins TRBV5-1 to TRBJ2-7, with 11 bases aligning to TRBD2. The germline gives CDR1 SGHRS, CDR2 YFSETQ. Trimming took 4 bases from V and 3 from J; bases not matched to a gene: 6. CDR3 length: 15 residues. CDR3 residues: CASSVGLAAYYEQYF. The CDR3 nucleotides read TGCGCCAGCAGCGTGGGACTAGCGGCCTACTACGAGCAGTACTTC. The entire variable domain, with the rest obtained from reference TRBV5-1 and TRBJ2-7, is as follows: KAGVTQTPRYLIKTRGQQVTLSCSPISGHRSVSWYQQTPGQGLQFLFEYFSETQRNKGNFPGRFSGRQFSNSRSEMNVSTLELGDSALYLCASSVGLAAYYEQYFGPGTRLTVT.

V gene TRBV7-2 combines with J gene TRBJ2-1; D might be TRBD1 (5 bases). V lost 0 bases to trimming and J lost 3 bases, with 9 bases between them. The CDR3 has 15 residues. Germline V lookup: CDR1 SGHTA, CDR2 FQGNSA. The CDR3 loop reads CASSLAGQVYNEQFF. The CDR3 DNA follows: TGTGCCAGCAGCTTAGCCGGACAAGTCTACAATGAGCAGTTCTTC.